This entry lists 19 T cell receptor beta chains sequenced from one sample in a study of human T cells and chemical hapten exposure. Noted time point: patch test 1, 2 weeks after DPC sensitization. Treatment specified: therapeutic diphenylcyclopropenone sensitization with weekly scalp DPC. TCRdb reprocessed the RACE reads via MiXCR and lists one record per CDR3 protein. Of 150,000 to 200,000 distinct CDR3 sequences in the sample, about 14% are singletons; the top ten hold 1.5% to 2%. This specimen was whole blood, taken in connection with sensitization to the hapten diphenylcyclopropenone (DPC). These receptors all come from a woman aged 25 to 39 with alopecia areata. Some clones in this sample may be carry-over from other donors' samples.

This clonotype was detected ten times or more. The gene calls are TRBV29-1 and TRBJ2-1; tentative D call: TRBD1 (6 bases). The CDR3 loop spans 11 amino acids. Trimming took off 5 bases at V and 9 bases at J, with 11 bases between the two ends. Germline loops: CDR1 SQVTM, CDR2 ANQGSEA. The CDR3 nucleotides read TGCAGCGTTACAACAGGGAGTGAGCAGTTCTTC. Translation gives CSVTTGSEQFF.

This clonotype was picked up many times. The J gene is TRBJ2-5, the V gene TRBV7-2, with 9 bases that match TRBD2. Unmatched junction bases numbered 11, after V lost 5 bases and J lost 4 bases. Germline CDR1 SGHTA, CDR2 FQGNSA. The CDR3 loop spans 16 amino acids. The CDR3 region has the DNA TGTGCCAGCAGCCTCCCCCGGGGCGGGGGGGGAGAGACCCAGTACTTC. Translated: CASSLPRGGGGETQYF.

This chain connects TRBV9 to TRBJ2-7; 12 bases align to TRBD1. J was trimmed by 5 bases and V by 3 bases; bases with no gene match: 6. In germline, CDR1 is SGDLS, CDR2 YYNGEE. The CDR3 loop spans 15 amino acids. The CDR3 loop reads CASSEGDRGPHEQYF. For the CDR3, the DNA is TGTGCCAGCAGCGAGGGGGACAGGGGGCCGCACGAGCAGTACTTC. Full variable domain (rest looked up from reference TRBV9 and TRBJ2-7): DSGVTQTPKHLITATGQRVTLRCSPRSGDLSVYWYQQSLDQGLQFLIQYYNGEERAKGNILERFSAQQFPDLHSELNLSSLELGDSALYFCASSEGDRGPHEQYFGPGTRLTVT.

The rearrangement links TRBV5-1 to TRBJ2-1; 11 nucleotides match TRBD2. Germline V lookup: CDR1 SGHRS, CDR2 YFSETQ. V shed 4 bases, J shed 7 bases, and the junction held 7 bases outside the gene matches. CDR3 size: 15 residues. DNA for the CDR3: TGCGCCAGCAGCCCAGGGACTAGCGGACTAAATGAGCAGTTCTTC. Translation gives CASSPGTSGLNEQFF.

Points on this clonotype: A junction end diverges from the germline sequence, so it may reflect a read error. The chain joins TRBV5-8 to TRBJ2-1; 7 bases are shared with TRBD1. CDR1 and CDR2 (germline): SGHTS, YDEGEE. This CDR3 has 14 amino acids. The CDR3 region is CAGSPGTVYNEQFF. The CDR3 nucleotides are TGTGCCGGCAGCCCCGGGACAGTCTACAATGAGCAGTTCTTC. The whole variable domain, remainder taken from reference TRBV5-8 and TRBJ2-1, is EAGVTQSPTHLIKTRGQQATLRCSPISGHTSVYWYQQALGLGLQFLLWYDEGEERNRGNFPPRFSGRQFPNYSSELNVNALELEDSALYLCAGSPGTVYNEQFFGPGTRLTVL.

This sequence joins TRBV27 and TRBJ2-3; 7 positions agree with TRBD2. CDR1 is MNHEY, CDR2 SMNVEV, per germline (reference sequence). V gave up 6 bases and J gave up 6 bases; unmatched junction bases: 12. The CDR3 is 15 residues long. CDR3 residues: CASRLRAGVADTQYF. Here the CDR3 DNA reads TGTGCCAGCAGATTGAGGGCGGGAGTAGCGGATACGCAGTATTTT.

The chain recombines TRBV2 with TRBJ1-3; D is unclear. This CDR3 is 14 amino acids long. Trimming removed 8 bases from V and 0 bases from J, with 11 bases in between. Germline V gene lookup returns CDR1 SNHLY and CDR2 FYNNEI. The CDR3 region is CASSPGHSGNTIYF. In DNA, the CDR3 is TGTGCCAGCTCTCCCGGTCACTCTGGAAACACCATATATTTT.

The V call is TRBV27, the J call TRBJ1-5, with a tentative D call TRBD1 (5 bases). The CDR3 is 14 residues long. Trimming took 2 bases from V and 9 from J, leaving 14 bases between them. Germline V gives CDR1 MNHEY, CDR2 SMNVEV (reference sequence). CDR3: CASSLRQGYGPQHF. In DNA, the CDR3 is TGTGCCAGCAGTTTAAGGCAGGGTTATGGGCCCCAGCATTTT.

The genes are TRBV6-6 and TRBJ2-7, with D uncertain. Trimming took 6 bases from V and 0 from J, leaving 12 bases between them. CDR1 is MNHNY and CDR2 is SVGAGI in the germline V gene (reference sequence). The CDR3 runs to 14 residues. CDR3 protein: CASSHGRRSYEQYF. For the CDR3, the DNA is TGTGCCAGCAGCCACGGAAGGCGCTCCTACGAGCAGTACTTC.

This clonotype came up a few times. Here the CDR3 DNA reads TGCAGCGTTGAACTAGGGCCTAGCTCCTACAATGAGCAGTTCTTC. Translation: CSVELGPSSYNEQFF. The chain combines TRBV29-1 with TRBJ2-1; D gene uncertain. V lost 2 bases and J lost 0, with 11 bases in between. This CDR3 is 15 amino acids long. The V gene's germline CDR1 is SQVTM and CDR2 ANQGSEA.

This clonotype has more than one count but fewer than ten. The genes are TRBV15 and TRBJ1-6; D gene unclear. The CDR3 runs 13 residues. Trimming removed 5 bases from V and 9 bases from J, with 11 bases in between. Germline CDR1 reads LNHNV; CDR2 reads YYDKDF (reference sequence). CDR3 amino acids: CATSLNVVSPLHF. CDR3 nucleotide sequence: TGTGCCACCAGCCTAAACGTCGTTTCACCCCTCCACTTT.

The rearrangement uses TRBV9 and TRBJ1-1; D remains ambiguous. CDR1 is SGDLS, CDR2 YYNGEE, per germline. This CDR3 is built from 14 residues. Deletions cut 0 bases from V and 0 bases from J, with 6 bases between. The chain's CDR3 is CASSVAHLNTEAFF. Here the CDR3 DNA reads TGTGCCAGCAGCGTAGCACATTTGAACACTGAAGCTTTCTTT.

This clonotype appeared many times. This chain links TRBV6-1 with TRBJ1-5; D is unresolved. CDR1 and CDR2 (germline): MNHNS, SASEGT. The germline V and J ends were trimmed by 3 bases and 7 bases, with 13 bases remaining between them. The CDR3 has 14 amino acids. CDR3 DNA: TGTGCCAGCAGTGAGCGGTACCACGGGCAGCCCCAGCATTTT. This translates into CASSERYHGQPQHF.

This clonotype was seen repeatedly, ten times or more. The chain carries TRBV28 and TRBJ1-2; TRBD1 aligns across 7 bases. Germline CDR1 and CDR2: MDHEN and SYDVKM. The CDR3 covers 16 residues. Germline trimming cut 6 bases from V and 3 bases from J; bases unmatched to any gene: 13. The CDR3 region has the DNA TGTGCCAGCAGCGGACTTCTCCCGACAGGGTACTATGGCTACACCTTC. Protein: CASSGLLPTGYYGYTF.

The rearrangement uses TRBV7-6 and TRBJ2-1; TRBD2 matches 11 bases. Germline-derived CDR1 and CDR2 are SGHVS and FNYEAQ. V lost 2 bases and J lost 9; bases outside the gene matches: 12. The CDR3 contains 17 residues. The DNA for the CDR3 is TGTGCCAGCAGCTTACAGTCTAGCGGGGGGCTCTGGGGTGAGCAGTTCTTC. Protein: CASSLQSSGGLWGEQFF. Complete variable domain (other parts from reference TRBV7-6 and TRBJ2-1): GAGVSQSPRYKVTKRGQDVALRCDPISGHVSLYWYRQALGQGPEFLTYFNYEAQQDKSGLPNDRFSAERPEGSISTLTIQRTEQRDSAMYRCASSLQSSGGLWGEQFFGPGTRLTVL.

The chain combines TRBV3-1 with TRBJ2-5; D remains unclear. V dropped 1 base and J dropped 2 bases, with 5 bases sitting between them. The germline V gene encodes CDR1 LGHDT and CDR2 YNNKEL (reference sequence). The CDR3 consists of 13 residues. The CDR3: CASSQALQETQYF. CDR3 coding DNA: TGTGCCAGCAGCCAAGCTCTACAAGAGACCCAGTACTTC.

This clonotype was detected only a few times. The V gene is TRBV20-1, the J gene TRBJ2-7; 10 bases align to TRBD2. The CDR3 sequence is 14 residues long. Germline-derived CDR1 and CDR2 are DFQATT and SNEGSKA (reference sequence). Unmatched junction bases numbered 9, after V lost 3 bases and J lost 7 bases. This chain's CDR3 is CSASSSGGPGEQYF. For the CDR3, the DNA is TGCAGTGCTAGCTCTAGCGGGGGTCCGGGAGAGCAGTACTTC.

The sample holds a few counts of this clonotype. The chain has TRBV28 and TRBJ2-2; 8 nucleotides agree with TRBD1. Germline V gene lookup returns CDR1 MDHEN and CDR2 SYDVKM. The trim removed 2 bases at V and 2 bases at J, leaving 4 bases unmatched. The CDR3 sequence is 16 residues long. The CDR3 region is CASSLRAGGNTGELFF. The DNA of the CDR3 is TGTGCCAGCAGTTTAAGAGCAGGGGGCAACACCGGGGAGCTGTTTTTT.

This clonotype was counted between two and nine times. V is TRBV6-2 or TRBV6-3 and J is TRBJ2-2, with 10 bases identical to TRBD2. V was pared by 7 bases and J by 6 bases, with 8 bases of the junction left unmatched. The CDR3 consists of 15 residues. Germline CDR1 is MNHEY and CDR2 is SVGEGT. The DNA of the CDR3 is TGTGCCAGCAATCCTGCTCTAGCGGGGGCCGGGGAGCTGTTTTTT. As protein: CASNPALAGAGELFF.